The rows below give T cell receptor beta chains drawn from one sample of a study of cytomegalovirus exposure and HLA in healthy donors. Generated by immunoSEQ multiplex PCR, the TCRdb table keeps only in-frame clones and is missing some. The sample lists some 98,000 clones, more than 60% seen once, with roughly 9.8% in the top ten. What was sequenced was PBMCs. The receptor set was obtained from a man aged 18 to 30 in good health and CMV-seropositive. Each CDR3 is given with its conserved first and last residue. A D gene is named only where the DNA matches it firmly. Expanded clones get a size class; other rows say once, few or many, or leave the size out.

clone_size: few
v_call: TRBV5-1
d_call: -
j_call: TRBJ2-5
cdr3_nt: TGCGCCAGCAAATTCGTAGACAGCCAAGAGACCCAGTACTTC
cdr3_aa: CASKFVDSQETQYF

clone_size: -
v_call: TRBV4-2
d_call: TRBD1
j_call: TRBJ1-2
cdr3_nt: TGTGCCAGCAGCCAAGCCAGGGGGCGCCGGATAAGCTATGGCTACACCTTC
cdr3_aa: CASSQARGRRISYGYTF

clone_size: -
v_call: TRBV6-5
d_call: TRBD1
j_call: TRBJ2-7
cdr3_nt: TGTGCCAGCAGTTACAATACGGACAGGGTCTACGAGCAGTACTTC
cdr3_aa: CASSYNTDRVYEQYF

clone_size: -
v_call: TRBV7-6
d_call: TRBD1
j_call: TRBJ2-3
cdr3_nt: TGTGCCAGCAGCTTAAAAAAAGGCTCAGGGACAGGGGGCTCAGATACGCAGTATTTT
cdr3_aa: CASSLKKGSGTGGSDTQYF

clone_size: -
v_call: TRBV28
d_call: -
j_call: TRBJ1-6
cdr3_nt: TGTGCCAGCACGGGCGTACAGGGTAGCTCCTATAATTCACCCCTCCACTTT
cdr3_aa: CASTGVQGSSYNSPLHF

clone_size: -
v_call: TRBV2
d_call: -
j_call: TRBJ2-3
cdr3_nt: TGTGCCAGCAAAGGGGATAGCGATACGCAGTATTTT
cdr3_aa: CASKGDSDTQYF

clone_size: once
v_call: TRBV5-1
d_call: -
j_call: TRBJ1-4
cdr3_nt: TGCGCCAGCAGCCCGGGGGTAGGACAAGGGCGCGAAAAACTGTTTTTT
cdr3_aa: CASSPGVGQGREKLFF

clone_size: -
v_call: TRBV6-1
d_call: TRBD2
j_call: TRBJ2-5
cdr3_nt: TGTGCCAGTAGCGGGGGGGCAAAGACCCAGTACTTC
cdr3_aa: CASSGGAKTQYF

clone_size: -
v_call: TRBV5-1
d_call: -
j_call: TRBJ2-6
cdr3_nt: TGCGCCAGCAGCCCCGGACGGCCTGGGGCCAACGTCCTGGCTTTC
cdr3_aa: CASSPGRPGANVLAF

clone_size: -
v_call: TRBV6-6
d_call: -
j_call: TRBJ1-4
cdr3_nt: TGTGCCAGCAGCATACCAGGGTCGGGTGAAAAACTGTTTTTT
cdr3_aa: CASSIPGSGEKLFF

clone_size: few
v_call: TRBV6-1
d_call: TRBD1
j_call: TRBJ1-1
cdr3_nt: TGTGCCAGCAGGAGGGACAGGAACACTGAAGCTTTCTTT
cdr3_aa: CASRRDRNTEAFF

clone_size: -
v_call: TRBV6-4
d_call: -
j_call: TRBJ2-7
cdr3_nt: TGTGCCAGCAGTGACCCCCCGGTTGGCGGGCCGCCTAGTGAGCAGTACTTC
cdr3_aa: CASSDPPVGGPPSEQYF

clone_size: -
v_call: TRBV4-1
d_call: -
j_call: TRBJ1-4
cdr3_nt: TGCGCCAGCAGCCAAGGGCAGGGCCAGGGTGATGAAAAACTGTTTTTT
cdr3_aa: CASSQGQGQGDEKLFF

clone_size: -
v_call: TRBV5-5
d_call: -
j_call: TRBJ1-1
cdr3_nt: TGTGCCAGCAGTTTGAGTGAGGGTAGCACTGAAGCTTTCTTT
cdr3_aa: CASSLSEGSTEAFF

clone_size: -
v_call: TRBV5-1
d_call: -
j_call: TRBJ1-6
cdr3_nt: TGCGCCAGCAGCTGGAGGCCGAGAGGCCCAATACTTGGGGATTCACCCCTCCACTTT
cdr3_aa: CASSWRPRGPILGDSPLHF

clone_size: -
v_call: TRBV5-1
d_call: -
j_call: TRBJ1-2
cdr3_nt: TGCGCCAGCAGCTTGGAGTCAGGAATTCATGGCTACACCTTC
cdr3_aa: CASSLESGIHGYTF

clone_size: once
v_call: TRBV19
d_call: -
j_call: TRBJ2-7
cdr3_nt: TGTGCCAGTAGTATTACTAGCTCTTACGAGCAGTACTTC
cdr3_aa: CASSITSSYEQYF

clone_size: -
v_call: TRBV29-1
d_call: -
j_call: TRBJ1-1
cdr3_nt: TGCAGCGTGACCCCATCGCGGACTGAAGCTTTCTTT
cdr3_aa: CSVTPSRTEAFF

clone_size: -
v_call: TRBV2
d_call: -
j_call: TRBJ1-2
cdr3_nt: TGTGCCAGCAGTCTCGACATAATAGACGGCTACACCTTC
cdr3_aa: CASSLDIIDGYTF

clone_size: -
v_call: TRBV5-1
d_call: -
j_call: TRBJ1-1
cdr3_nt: TGCGCCAGCAGCGCCGGACAGTCCTTGAACACTGAAGCTTTCTTT
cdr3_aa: CASSAGQSLNTEAFF

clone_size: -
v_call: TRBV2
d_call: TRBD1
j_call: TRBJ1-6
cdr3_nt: TGTGCCAGCATCGGTCCCGGGACAGTGGGCTCACCCCTCCACTTT
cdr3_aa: CASIGPGTVGSPLHF